One sample yielded the 28 T cell receptor beta chains listed below, sequenced in a study of post-analysis software for immune sequencing data. General study findings and limits: Patients used several TRBV segments, including TRBV5-6, TRBV5-1 and TRBV20-1, more often than controls.

Tagging with unique molecular identifiers was a feature of the TCR beta cDNA libraries. TCRdb re-called the PCR reads with MiXCR, one entry per CDR3 protein. The top ten clones hold around 1.7% of a sample with roughly 600,000 distinct CDR3 sequences, roughly two fifths of them seen once. These receptors lack a known antigen. Sequenced sample: blood. All receptors derive from a girl aged 5-17 years with multiple sclerosis.

The chain is built from TRBV24-1 and TRBJ2-1; tentative D call: TRBD2 (5 bases). Germline loops: CDR1 KGHDR, CDR2 SFDVKD. The V and J ends lost 4 bases and 0 bases respectively, with 9 bases between them. This CDR3 spans 15 amino acids. The CDR3 nucleotides read TGTGCCACCAGTGAGGACGGAGGCTCCTACAATGAGCAGTTCTTC. This translates into CATSEDGGSYNEQFF.

The rearrangement joins TRBV18 to TRBJ2-6; D is possibly TRBD1 (5 bases). Germline V gene sequence: CDR1 KGHSH, CDR2 LQKENI. Trimming took off 3 bases at V and 2 bases at J, with 11 bases between the two ends. This CDR3 comprises 16 residues. The CDR3 coding sequence is TGTGCCAGCTCACCCCTCTCAGGGACTGGGGCCAACGTCCTGACTTTC. Its protein is CASSPLSGTGANVLTF.

V and J are TRBV7-2 and TRBJ2-1, with 13 bases matching TRBD2. CDR3 length: 20 residues. Losses at the gene ends were 1 base for V and 0 bases for J; bases not matched to a gene: 9. Germline V gene lookup returns CDR1 SGHTA and CDR2 FQGNSA. The CDR3: CASSLGAWTSGSSSYNEQFF. In DNA form, the CDR3 reads TGTGCCAGCAGCTTAGGGGCGTGGACTAGCGGGAGCAGCTCCTACAATGAGCAGTTCTTC. The full variable domain, completed using reference TRBV7-2 and TRBJ2-1, is GAGVSQSPSNKVTEKGKDVELRCDPISGHTALYWYRQSLGQGLEFLIYFQGNSAPDKSGLPSDRFSAERTGGSVSTLTIQRTQQEDSAVYLCASSLGAWTSGSSSYNEQFFGPGTRLTVL.

This clonotype was detected a few times. The chain employs TRBV29-1 and TRBJ1-4; D unresolved. In germline, CDR1 is SQVTM, CDR2 ANQGSEA. There are 14 residues in the CDR3. V gave up 7 bases and J gave up 4 bases, with 16 bases separating them. The CDR3 sequence: CSATDGINNEKLFF. CDR3 bases: TGCAGCGCAACGGACGGCATAAATAATGAAAAACTGTTTTTT.

This clonotype has a handful of counts. The chain recombines TRBV30 with TRBJ2-1; 7 positions agree with TRBD2. CDR3 length equals 13 residues. Germline V CDR1 and CDR2: GTSNPN, SVGIG (reference sequence). The V segment lost 4 bases and the J segment 9 bases; nucleotides outside the gene matches: 9. CDR3 nucleotides: TGTGCCTGGAACTATGGACTAGTTATTGAGCAGTTCTTC. Residues: CAWNYGLVIEQFF.

V gene TRBV4-1 combines with J gene TRBJ1-1, with 9 nucleotides matching TRBD1. This CDR3 is built from 16 residues. From germline, CDR1 is MGHRA and CDR2 YSYEKL. V lost 5 bases to trimming and J lost 1 base; unmatched junction nucleotides: 8. The CDR3 protein is CASSNRGQGGNTEAFF. The CDR3 DNA follows: TGCGCCAGCAGCAATCGGGGACAGGGAGGGAACACTGAAGCTTTCTTT.

This clonotype was picked up a small number of times. V usage is TRBV6-5 and J usage is TRBJ2-7; 11 bases are a match to TRBD2. Germline CDR1 reads MNHEY; CDR2 reads SVGAGI. This CDR3 spans 14 amino acids. With 4 bases clipped from V and 3 bases from J, the junction kept 2 bases outside the gene matches. For the CDR3, the DNA is TGTGCCAGCAGTTCACTAGCGGGGGTCTACGAGCAGTACTTC. This translates into CASSSLAGVYEQYF.

This clonotype has only a few counts. The chain carries TRBV25-1 and TRBJ2-5, with no clear D. The CDR3 runs to 15 residues. Germline assignment: CDR1 MGHDK and CDR2 SYGVNS. V was cut by 3 bases and J by 5 bases, with 16 bases left in between. CDR3 sequence (DNA): TGTGCCAGCAGTGATCCCGACCATCCCGGGGAGACCCAGTACTTC. It specifies CASSDPDHPGETQYF.

This rearrangement joins TRBV7-9 to TRBJ1-1, with D unclear. This CDR3 spans 10 amino acids. Germline lookup yields CDR1 SEHNR and CDR2 FQNEAQ (reference sequence). Trimming removed 6 bases at V and 4 bases at J, with 3 bases between. CDR3 amino acids: CASSSTEAFF. CDR3 DNA: TGTGCCAGCAGTAGCACTGAAGCTTTCTTT.

The chain combines TRBV7-2 with TRBJ2-1; D ambiguous. The germline V gene has CDR1 SGHTA and CDR2 FQGNSA. The germline V and J ends were trimmed by 2 bases and 3 bases, with 14 bases remaining between them. This CDR3 has 16 residues. The CDR3 coding sequence is TGTGCCAGCAGCTTACATTTTCCGTTGGGCTACAATGAGCAGTTCTTC. Protein product: CASSLHFPLGYNEQFF.

In this sample, this clonotype turned up a few times. The V and J genes are TRBV5-1 and TRBJ1-2; D gene uncertain. V was clipped by 4 bases and J by 8 bases, with 15 bases between them. This CDR3 comprises 13 residues. Germline CDR1 is SGHRS and CDR2 is YFSETQ. DNA of the CDR3: TGCGCCAGCAGCCATCCGAGCAGTAACGGCTACACCTTC. Protein: CASSHPSSNGYTF.

A few counts support this clonotype. The chain carries TRBV20-1 and TRBJ1-2; a weak D match, TRBD1 (5 bases). Germline V gives CDR1 DFQATT, CDR2 SNEGSKA (reference sequence). The V end lost 3 bases, the J end lost 1 base, and 15 bases lay between the germline ends. CDR3 length: 15 residues. The CDR3: CSASGLTESNYGYTF. CDR3 coding DNA: TGCAGTGCTAGCGGCCTGACAGAGAGTAACTATGGCTACACCTTC.

The chain uses TRBV29-1 and TRBJ1-2; D not certain. Between the trimmed V and J ends, which lost 6 bases and 4 bases, there was a span of 9 bases. The CDR3 covers 11 residues. Germline CDR1 SQVTM, CDR2 ANQGSEA. CDR3 coding DNA: TGCAGCGTGCCCAAGGGCTATGGCTACACCTTC. This sequence encodes CSVPKGYGYTF.

J is TRBJ1-1 and V is TRBV4-1, with D possibly matching TRBD1 (5 bases). This CDR3 contains 18 residues. Germline V gene sequence: CDR1 MGHRA, CDR2 YSYEKL. V was clipped by 4 bases and J by 0 bases, with 21 bases between them. The CDR3 bases are TGCGCCAGCAGCCGGCCTTGGGGCGGGAGGGAGATGAACACTGAAGCTTTCTTT. Its translation: CASSRPWGGREMNTEAFF.

This clonotype was counted only a few times. This sequence joins TRBV7-2 and TRBJ2-7; 7 bases are a match to TRBD1. Unmatched junction bases numbered 4, after V lost 5 bases and J lost 3 bases. Looked up from germline, CDR1 is SGHTA and CDR2 is FQGNSA. This CDR3 contains 13 residues. The CDR3 DNA sequence: TGTGCCAGCAGCCGGACAGGAAACTACGAGCAGTACTTC. It is translated as CASSRTGNYEQYF.

V gene TRBV5-1 combines with J gene TRBJ2-1, with TRBD1 matching over 8 bases. The CDR3 is 15 residues long. The germline gives CDR1 SGHRS, CDR2 YFSETQ. Unmatched junction bases numbered 10, after V lost 6 bases and J lost 5 bases. CDR3 region: CASTLGDRSNNEQFF. The CDR3, as DNA: TGCGCCAGCACTCTGGGGGACAGGAGCAACAATGAGCAGTTCTTC.

The chain recombines TRBV29-1 with TRBJ2-1, with D perhaps matching TRBD2 (5 bases). V was cut by 2 bases and J by 3 bases, with 8 bases left in between. The CDR3 loop spans 13 amino acids. Germline CDR1 reads SQVTM; CDR2 reads ANQGSEA. In DNA form, the CDR3 reads TGCAGCGTTGAATGGACTGGCTACAATGAGCAGTTCTTC. As protein: CSVEWTGYNEQFF.

The chain couples TRBV6-5 to TRBJ2-5, with 9 nucleotides matching TRBD2. The CDR3 has 19 residues. Germline values: CDR1 MNHEY, CDR2 SVGAGI. With V trimmed by 4 bases and J by 5 bases, 20 bases remained unmatched. CDR3 region: CASSLTDLKAERGVETQYF. Written as DNA, the CDR3 is TGTGCCAGCAGTTTGACAGACCTCAAGGCCGAGCGGGGGGTGGAGACCCAGTACTTC.

V is TRBV6-1 and J is TRBJ2-7; 10 nucleotides line up with TRBD2. Germline values: CDR1 MNHNS, CDR2 SASEGT. Trimming removed 1 base from V and 0 bases from J; junction bases left unmatched: 0. The CDR3 covers 15 residues. CDR3: CASSEVAGGSYEQYF. In DNA, the CDR3 is TGTGCCAGCAGTGAAGTAGCGGGGGGCTCCTACGAGCAGTACTTC.

This clonotype was seen a few times. The chain is built from TRBV7-9 and TRBJ2-7, with 7 bases matching TRBD1. V lost 0 bases, J lost 2 bases, and 7 bases stayed unmatched. Germline V gene lookup returns CDR1 SEHNR and CDR2 FQNEAQ (reference sequence). CDR3 length: 16 amino acids. This CDR3 is CASSLAPSDRAYEQYF. The CDR3 DNA reads TGTGCCAGCAGCTTAGCCCCCTCTGACAGGGCCTACGAGCAGTACTTC.

This rearrangement joins TRBV12-3 or TRBV12-4 to TRBJ2-3, with TRBD2 matching over 7 bases. J lost 11 bases, V lost 0 bases, and 17 bases had no gene match. The CDR3 runs to 17 residues. The CDR3 here is CASSLAIQRGSADVQYF. For the CDR3, the DNA is TGTGCCAGCAGTTTAGCGATTCAGCGGGGAAGCGCAGATGTGCAGTATTTT.

J is TRBJ2-3 and V is TRBV15; 9 positions agree with TRBD1. In germline, CDR1 is LNHNV, CDR2 YYDKDF (reference sequence). Trimming cost V 7 bases and J 2 bases; bases outside gene matches: 1. The CDR3 length is 13 residues. Written as DNA, the CDR3 is TGTGCCACCAAACAGGGGGCCACAGATACGCAGTATTTT. It translates to CATKQGATDTQYF.

With regard to this clonotype: Its ends do not fully match the called genes, so a read error is possible. The chain links TRBV11-2 to TRBJ2-1; 14 positions match TRBD2. This CDR3 is 17 amino acids long. CDR1 is SGHAT and CDR2 is FQNNGV in the germline V gene. Written as DNA, the CDR3 is TGTGCCAGTAGCTCCGGGACTAGCGGGAGATTATACAATGAGCAGTTCTTC. It codes for CASSSGTSGRLYNEQFF.

The V call is TRBV6-2 or TRBV6-3, the J call TRBJ2-6; D unclear. The CDR3 contains 15 residues. The germline CDR1 and CDR2 sequences are MNHEY and SVGEGT. V dropped 6 bases and J dropped 4 bases, with 13 bases sitting between them. This CDR3 is CASRTAWGGANVLTF. DNA for the CDR3: TGTGCCAGCAGAACGGCCTGGGGAGGGGCCAACGTCCTGACTTTC.

J is TRBJ2-7 and V is TRBV20-1, with D possibly matching TRBD2 (6 bases). V was pared by 5 bases and J by 3 bases, with 14 bases between. The germline gives CDR1 DFQATT, CDR2 SNEGSKA (reference sequence). The length of the CDR3 is 13 residues. CDR3 coding DNA: TGCAGTGCTGAGAAAGCGGGTAACTACGAGCAGTACTTC. It translates to CSAEKAGNYEQYF.

This clonotype was counted a few times. V and J are TRBV5-1 and TRBJ2-7; 8 nucleotides line up with TRBD1. Germline assignment: CDR1 SGHRS and CDR2 YFSETQ. The CDR3 loop spans 12 amino acids. The trim removed 3 bases at V and 6 bases at J, leaving 2 bases unmatched. CDR3 in DNA: TGCGCCAGCAGCTCGACAGGGGTCGAGCAGTACTTC. Its protein product is CASSSTGVEQYF.

This clonotype appeared a few times. The chain employs TRBV29-1 and TRBJ2-3; D is perhaps TRBD2 (5 bases). The CDR3 totals 12 residues. The germline V gene has CDR1 SQVTM and CDR2 ANQGSEA. V was cut by 4 bases and J by 3 bases, with 8 bases left in between. The CDR3 DNA reads as TGCAGCGTTGCCCCGGGGACAGATACGCAGTATTTT. It is translated as CSVAPGTDTQYF.

The sample holds a few counts of this clonotype. The CDR3 DNA sequence: TGTGCCAGCAGATTCCTACAGGACTCTGGGGCCAACGTCCTGACTTTC. Its translation is CASRFLQDSGANVLTF. The chain links TRBV6-1 to TRBJ2-6; maybe TRBD1 (5 bases). The V and J ends lost 6 bases and 0 bases respectively, with 12 bases between them. This CDR3 contains 16 residues. Germline values: CDR1 MNHNS, CDR2 SASEGT.